Presented here are 8 T cell receptor beta chains from one specimen sequenced in a study of T cells in Graves' hyperthyroidism and ophthalmopathy. Using RNA transcripts as the source, TCR beta CDR3 regions were amplified. During a first-round RT-PCR of the TCR CDR3, the HTBI primer set was used. Using its own MiXCR run on the multiplex PCR reads, TCRdb lists one record per CDR3 protein. Here the sample spans around 580,000 distinct CDR3 sequences, around 17% being singletons. Sequencing was performed on blood. The source is a woman aged 18-29 years with Graves' hyperthyroidism.

The sample holds many counts of this clonotype. The gene calls are TRBV28 and TRBJ1-1, with 7 bases that match TRBD1. The junction had 9 bases not matched to a gene; V was cut back by 6 bases and J by 11 bases. This CDR3 spans 12 amino acids. CDR1 and CDR2 from the germline V gene are MDHEN and SYDVKM. Here the CDR3 reads CASSPPEGQAFF. The CDR3 coding sequence is TGTGCCAGCAGCCCTCCCGAGGGACAGGCTTTCTTT.

This clonotype was picked up many times. The V gene is TRBV29-1, the J gene TRBJ1-2; 10 bases match TRBD1. V was pared by 6 bases and J by 6 bases, with 7 bases of the junction left unmatched. The germline V gene has CDR1 SQVTM and CDR2 ANQGSEA. This CDR3 comprises 13 residues. CDR3 coding DNA: TGCAGCGTCGTCCCGGGACAGGGGAATGGCTACACCTTC. This codes for CSVVPGQGNGYTF.

The V call is TRBV30, the J call TRBJ1-2; 7 bases map to TRBD1. Germline CDR1 GTSNPN, CDR2 SVGIG (reference sequence). The CDR3 length is 11 residues. V lost 3 bases, J lost 8 bases, and 3 bases stayed unmatched. The DNA for the CDR3 is TGTGCCTGGAGGGGAGGGGGCGGCTACACCTTC. Its translation is CAWRGGGGYTF.

This clonotype was recorded at least ten times. The chain joins TRBV19 to TRBJ2-7; TRBD2 aligns across 12 bases. V lost 5 bases and J lost 6; bases outside the gene matches: 8. There are 15 residues in the CDR3. Germline V lookup: CDR1 LNHDA, CDR2 SQIVND (reference sequence). CDR3 in amino acids: CASSLLLAGGGEQYF. CDR3 sequence (DNA): TGTGCCAGTAGTTTATTACTAGCGGGAGGAGGCGAGCAGTACTTC.

A few counts support this clonotype. The chain links TRBV20-1 to TRBJ2-4, with 8 bases lining up with TRBD2. CDR1 is DFQATT and CDR2 is SNEGSKA in the germline V gene (reference sequence). Trimming cost V 5 bases and J 0 bases; bases outside gene matches: 6. The CDR3 runs to 15 residues. The CDR3 region is CSAEGLELAKNIQYF. CDR3 DNA sequence: TGCAGTGCTGAGGGACTAGAGCTAGCCAAAAACATTCAGTACTTC.

The chain combines TRBV6-5 with TRBJ2-3; D gene ambiguous. The CDR3 has 14 amino acids. Germline V lookup: CDR1 MNHEY, CDR2 SVGAGI. Trimming pared 4 bases from V and 1 base from J, leaving 9 bases between. CDR3 bases: TGTGCCAGCAGTTTAATGACGGGCACAGATACGCAGTATTTT. Protein sequence: CASSLMTGTDTQYF.

This clonotype appeared a few times. This chain connects TRBV14 to TRBJ2-4, with D maybe TRBD1 (5 bases). This CDR3 contains 18 residues. V lost 3 bases to trimming and J lost 1 base, with 19 bases between them. Germline-derived CDR1 and CDR2 are SGHDN and FVKESK. CDR3 protein: CASSHGYRFKRAKNIQYF. CDR3 bases: TGTGCCAGCAGCCACGGATACAGGTTCAAGAGGGCCAAAAACATTCAGTACTTC.

The gene calls are TRBV6-1 and TRBJ2-4; perhaps D is TRBD1 or TRBD2 (5 bases each). CDR3 length equals 16 residues. Germline V CDR1 and CDR2: MNHNS, SASEGT. Trimming took 7 bases from V and 0 from J, leaving 16 bases between them. The chain's CDR3 is CASTTGQVLAKNIQYF. In DNA, the CDR3 is TGTGCCAGCACCACGGGGCAGGTCCTAGCCAAAAACATTCAGTACTTC.